The TCR beta chain under discussion was sequenced for a study of T cell responses to AZD1222 COVID-19 vaccine. General study points: Seropositivity was recorded at baseline in only 6 or 7 AZD1222 recipients. Reportedly, nearly half of unique spike TCRs recognized epitopes outside B.1.351/B.1.1.7 mutations.

The repertoire was sequenced with immunoSEQ multiplex PCR; TCRdb's copy has only in-frame clones and lacks some. The sample contains about 91,000 clones, approximately 90% of which appear only once. With respect to this clone: The antigen remains undetermined.

The source was peripheral blood, collected 28 days after the second AZD1222 dose. The TCR comes from an adult who received the AZD1222 COVID-19 vaccine.

The CDR3 region is CASSGASGSPEQYF. The DNA of the CDR3 is TGTGCCAGCAGCGGAGCATCCGGGTCCCCGGAGCAGTACTTC. The chain employs TRBV9 and TRBJ2-7; D unresolved. Germline CDR1 SGDLS, CDR2 YYNGEE. There are 14 residues in the CDR3. V dropped 3 bases and J dropped 7 bases, with 17 bases sitting between them.